This entry lists 27 T cell receptor beta chains sequenced from one sample in a study of blood T cell repertoires in COVID-19. Only in-frame clones appear in the TCRdb table, and some are missing; sequencing was by immunoSEQ multiplex PCR. The sample holds about 160,000 clones, 85% to 90% seen once. The specimen was peripheral blood. Receptor source: a woman in her sixties or seventies with COVID-19, enrolled during active disease.

V and J are TRBV28 and TRBJ2-7; weak D call: TRBD1 (6 bases). The CDR3 has 16 residues. Trimming took off 4 bases at V and 3 bases at J, with 19 bases between the two ends. Germline V gene data show CDR1 as MDHEN and CDR2 as SYDVKM. The CDR3, as DNA: TGTGCCAGCAGTTCTGTCTGGAGACGGACAGACTACGAGCAGTACTTC. Encoded protein: CASSSVWRRTDYEQYF.

V gene TRBV28 combines with J gene TRBJ1-2; the D gene is possibly TRBD1 (5 bases). Germline-derived CDR1 and CDR2 are MDHEN and SYDVKM. The CDR3 contains 17 residues. Trimming removed 5 bases at V and 1 base at J, with 20 bases between. CDR3 amino acids: CASSPSLGGRSNYGYTF. The CDR3 nucleotides are TGTGCCAGCAGTCCCTCCCTTGGGGGGAGGAGTAACTATGGCTACACCTTC.

The chain employs TRBV11-2 and TRBJ1-2; D is possibly TRBD1 (5 bases). CDR1 and CDR2 (germline): SGHAT, FQNNGV. Trimming removed 2 bases at V and 7 bases at J, with 17 bases between. This CDR3 is built from 15 residues. CDR3 DNA: TGTGCCAGCAGCTTATCAGGGATTCTCGTTGTTGGCTACACCTTC. Encoded protein: CASSLSGILVVGYTF. The whole variable domain, remainder taken from reference TRBV11-2 and TRBJ1-2, is EAGVAQSPRYKIIEKRQSVAFWCNPISGHATLYWYQQILGQGPKLLIQFQNNGVVDDSQLPKDRFSAERLKGVDSTLKIQPAKLEDSAVYLCASSLSGILVVGYTFGSGTRLTVV.

The chain employs TRBV6-5 and TRBJ1-1; 7 nucleotides agree with TRBD1. The germline CDR1 and CDR2 sequences are MNHEY and SVGAGI. The J segment lost 4 bases and the V segment lost 6 bases, leaving 8 bases of the junction unmatched. This CDR3 has 14 amino acids. This chain's CDR3 is CASRPTGRGTEAFF. The CDR3 DNA sequence: TGTGCCAGCAGACCGACAGGGCGGGGCACTGAAGCTTTCTTT.

This chain links TRBV11-3 with TRBJ2-3, with D perhaps matching TRBD2 (6 bases). CDR1 is SGHNT, CDR2 YENEEA, per germline. Trimming stripped 1 base from V and 0 bases from J, with 8 bases between. The CDR3 extends over 15 amino acids. In DNA form, the CDR3 reads TGTGCCAGCAGCTTAGGGGGGGAAAGCACAGATACGCAGTATTTT. This codes for CASSLGGESTDTQYF.

This clone occurred once. V is TRBV27 and J is TRBJ1-4; D not certain. The V gene lost 5 bases and the J gene lost 5 bases, with 15 bases spanning the gap. CDR1 MNHEY and CDR2 SMNVEV come from the germline V gene (reference sequence). The CDR3 consists of 15 residues. CDR3 amino acids: CASSPRRGPNEKLFF. The DNA for the CDR3 is TGTGCCAGCAGTCCTAGGAGAGGCCCCAATGAAAAACTGTTTTTT.

V and J are TRBV5-1 and TRBJ2-7; D is uncertain. The V gene lost 0 bases and the J gene lost 7 bases, with 14 bases spanning the gap. Germline CDR1 is SGHRS and CDR2 is YFSETQ. The CDR3 consists of 14 residues. The CDR3, as DNA: TGCGCCAGCAGCTTGGTGTCTACCTCTGAGGAGCAGTACTTC. Amino acids: CASSLVSTSEEQYF.

V gene TRBV27 combines with J gene TRBJ2-3; possibly TRBD2 for D (5 bases). This CDR3 spans 13 amino acids. The germline gives CDR1 MNHEY, CDR2 SMNVEV (reference sequence). With 5 bases removed from V and 0 bases from J, the gap between germline ends came to 6 bases. This chain's CDR3 is CASSGSSTDTQYF. The CDR3 DNA sequence: TGTGCCAGCAGTGGGAGTAGCACAGATACGCAGTATTTT.

This clone was detected only once. J is TRBJ2-7 and V is TRBV6-5; 7 nucleotides line up with TRBD1. The CDR3 has 13 residues. Trimming at V came to 7 bases and at J to 2 bases, leaving 5 bases not matched to a gene. In germline, CDR1 is MNHEY, CDR2 SVGAGI. The CDR3 is CASTTGDTYEQYF. In DNA, the CDR3 is TGTGCCAGCACCACAGGGGATACCTACGAGCAGTACTTC.

V and J are TRBV5-1 and TRBJ2-2, with 7 bases lining up with TRBD1. The J segment lost 0 bases and the V segment lost 4 bases, leaving 9 bases of the junction unmatched. Germline values: CDR1 SGHRS, CDR2 YFSETQ. This CDR3 has 17 residues. The CDR3 is CASSHRRDSTNTGELFF. The CDR3 coding sequence is TGCGCCAGCAGCCACCGTCGGGACAGTACGAACACCGGGGAGCTGTTTTTT.

The chain links TRBV7-8 to TRBJ2-2; tentatively, D is TRBD1 (6 bases). The V gene's germline CDR1 is SGHVS and CDR2 FQNEAQ. V shed 3 bases and J shed 0 bases, with 17 bases lying between them. This CDR3 has 18 residues. The chain's CDR3 is CASSFRGQSIANTGELFF. DNA for the CDR3: TGTGCCAGCAGCTTTCGAGGACAGTCCATCGCGAACACCGGGGAGCTGTTTTTT.

The V gene is TRBV3-1 (or the pseudogene TRBV3-2), the J gene TRBJ1-5, with D tentatively TRBD1 (5 bases). V shed 0 bases and J shed 0 bases, with 9 bases lying between them. CDR3 length: 16 residues. Germline V gives CDR1 LGHDT, CDR2 YNNKEL (reference sequence). CDR3 nucleotide sequence: TGTGCCAGCAGCCAAGATGGGGCATATAGCAATCAGCCCCAGCATTTT. Its protein is CASSQDGAYSNQPQHF.

CDR3 sequence reads: CASSSGGIDEKLFF. DNA of the CDR3: TGTGCCAGCAGCTCAGGGGGCATTGATGAAAAACTGTTTTTT. The chain links TRBV5-4 to TRBJ1-4; 8 nucleotides align to TRBD1. Per the germline V gene, CDR1 is SGHNT and CDR2 is YYREEE (reference sequence). CDR3 length equals 14 residues. V dropped 3 bases and J dropped 6; count of bases not matched to a gene: 4.

This sequence joins TRBV9 and TRBJ2-3, with 7 positions matching TRBD1. The germline CDR1 and CDR2 sequences are SGDLS and YYNGEE. The CDR3 contains 15 residues. Trimming at V came to 3 bases and at J to 1 base, leaving 5 bases not matched to a gene. The chain's CDR3 is CASSGTGVRTDTQYF. The CDR3 DNA sequence: TGTGCCAGCAGCGGCACAGGGGTCCGCACAGATACGCAGTATTTT.

This rearrangement joins TRBV19 to TRBJ2-7; 7 positions match TRBD1. V was clipped by 10 bases and J by 3 bases; unmatched bases: 6. The CDR3 contains 12 residues. CDR1 is LNHDA and CDR2 is SQIVND in the germline V gene (reference sequence). The CDR3 sequence is CATEDRNYEQYF. Here the CDR3 DNA reads TGTGCCACCGAGGACAGGAACTACGAGCAGTACTTC.

The genes are TRBV21-1 and TRBJ1-2; TRBD1 reflects the table's D call only, with no check against the DNA. TRBV21-1 is annotated as a pseudogene. The CDR3 length is 14 residues. The CDR3 here is CASSKIFRISGYTF. For the CDR3, the DNA is TGTGCCAGCAGCAAAATTTTCCGAATCAGTGGCTACACCTTC.

This clone has a single count. J is TRBJ2-2 and V is TRBV2, with D perhaps TRBD2 (7 bases). CDR1 is SNHLY, CDR2 FYNNEI, per germline. The CDR3 loop spans 15 amino acids. V was trimmed by 3 bases and J by 5 bases, leaving 13 bases between them. The chain's CDR3 is CASSDEGGGTGELFF. The CDR3 DNA sequence: TGTGCCAGCAGTGATGAGGGGGGAGGGACCGGGGAGCTGTTTTTT.

The CDR3 reads CASSFVAGDPANVLTF. The CDR3 DNA reads TGTGCCAGCAGTTTTGTAGCGGGGGACCCGGCCAACGTCCTGACTTTC. The J gene is TRBJ2-6, the V gene TRBV28; TRBD2 agrees at 9 bases. There are 16 residues in the CDR3. Germline V CDR1 and CDR2: MDHEN, SYDVKM. The ends lost 3 bases at V and 6 bases at J; junction bases unmatched: 6.

The gene calls are TRBV28 and TRBJ1-5; 8 positions match TRBD1. J lost 0 bases, V lost 7 bases, and 2 bases had no gene match. Germline assignment: CDR1 MDHEN and CDR2 SYDVKM. The CDR3 is 14 residues long. CDR3 residues: CASMDRASNQPQHF. DNA of the CDR3: TGTGCCAGCATGGACAGGGCTAGCAATCAGCCCCAGCATTTT.

V usage is TRBV9 and J usage is TRBJ1-2; weak D call: TRBD1 (6 bases). Germline V gene sequence: CDR1 SGDLS, CDR2 YYNGEE. The CDR3 loop spans 14 amino acids. V lost 3 bases, J lost 4 bases, and 13 bases lay in between. CDR3 DNA sequence: TGTGCCAGCAGCGCCCTAACAGGGTCCTATGGCTACACCTTC. Its translation is CASSALTGSYGYTF. Filled out from reference TRBV9 and TRBJ1-2, the complete variable domain reads DSGVTQTPKHLITATGQRVTLRCSPRSGDLSVYWYQQSLDQGLQFLIQYYNGEERAKGNILERFSAQQFPDLHSELNLSSLELGDSALYFCASSALTGSYGYTFGSGTRLTVV.

This chain links TRBV5-1 with TRBJ2-7; 9 bases align to TRBD1. Germline assignment: CDR1 SGHRS and CDR2 YFSETQ. Trimming at V came to 4 bases and at J to 2 bases, leaving 10 bases not matched to a gene. The CDR3 covers 16 residues. The CDR3 region has the DNA TGCGCCAGCAGCCTGGCTAGAGGACAGGGGCCCTACGAGCAGTACTTC. Its translation is CASSLARGQGPYEQYF.

The CDR3 region is CASSPRVGPNEKLFF. The DNA of the CDR3 is TGTGCCAGCAGTCCCCGAGTGGGGCCTAATGAAAAACTGTTTTTT. The chain carries TRBV6-4 and TRBJ1-4; D perhaps matches TRBD1 (5 bases). There are 15 residues in the CDR3. Germline values: CDR1 MRHNA, CDR2 SNTAGT. The V and J ends lost 5 bases and 3 bases respectively, with 13 bases between them.

This chain connects TRBV3-1 (or the pseudogene TRBV3-2) to TRBJ1-2; D uncertain. This CDR3 is built from 14 residues. From germline, CDR1 is LGHDT and CDR2 YNNKEL (reference sequence). V was shortened by 5 bases and J by 1 base, with 11 bases between the two germline ends. The CDR3 loop reads CASSSQTSNYGYTF. In DNA form, the CDR3 reads TGTGCCAGCAGCTCCCAGACTAGTAACTATGGCTACACCTTC.

The rearrangement uses TRBV7-2 and TRBJ1-3; D uncertain. Trimming left V 1 base short and J 4 bases short, with 8 bases between. The germline gives CDR1 SGHTA, CDR2 FQGNSA. The CDR3 loop spans 14 amino acids. The CDR3 coding sequence is TGTGCCAGCAGCTTAGAGACACACGGAAACACCATATATTTT. This encodes CASSLETHGNTIYF.

This clone was recorded only once. The CDR3 sequence: CSVGGYEQFF. The CDR3 DNA sequence: TGCAGTGTTGGCGGCTATGAGCAGTTCTTC. The V and J genes are TRBV20-1 and TRBJ2-1; D call uncertain. Looked up from germline, CDR1 is DFQATT and CDR2 is SNEGSKA (reference sequence). V was clipped by 7 bases and J by 8 bases, with 9 bases between them. The CDR3 has 10 amino acids.

The CDR3 sequence is CASSLDRGTESPLHF. The CDR3 region has the DNA TGTGCCAGCAGCCTAGACAGGGGGACGGAGTCACCCCTCCACTTT. The V and J genes are TRBV7-2 and TRBJ1-6; 9 bases line up with TRBD1. The CDR3 totals 15 residues. Germline CDR1 is SGHTA and CDR2 is FQGNSA. The J segment lost 10 bases and the V segment lost 5 bases, leaving 9 bases of the junction unmatched.

V gene TRBV3-1 (or the pseudogene TRBV3-2) combines with J gene TRBJ1-2, with D maybe TRBD1 (6 bases). The CDR3 is made up of 15 amino acids. CDR1 is LGHDT, CDR2 YNNKEL, per germline (reference sequence). Trimming pared 1 base from V and 3 bases from J, leaving 12 bases between. The CDR3 is CASSQGGQKHYGYTF. CDR3 nucleotide sequence: TGTGCCAGCAGCCAAGGTGGACAGAAACACTATGGCTACACCTTC.